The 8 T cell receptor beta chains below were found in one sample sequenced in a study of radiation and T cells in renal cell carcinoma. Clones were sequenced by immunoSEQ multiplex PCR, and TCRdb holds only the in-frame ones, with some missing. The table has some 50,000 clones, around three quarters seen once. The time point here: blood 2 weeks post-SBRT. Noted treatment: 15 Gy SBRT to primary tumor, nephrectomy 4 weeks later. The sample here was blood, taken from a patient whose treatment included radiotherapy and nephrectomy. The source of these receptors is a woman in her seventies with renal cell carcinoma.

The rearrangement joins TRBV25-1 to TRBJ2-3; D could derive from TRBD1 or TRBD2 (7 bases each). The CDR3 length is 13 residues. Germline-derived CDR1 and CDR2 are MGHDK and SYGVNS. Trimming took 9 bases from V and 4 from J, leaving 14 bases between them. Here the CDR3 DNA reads TGTGCCAGTTCCAGGGGGGGGGCAGATACGCAGTATTTT. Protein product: CASSRGGADTQYF.

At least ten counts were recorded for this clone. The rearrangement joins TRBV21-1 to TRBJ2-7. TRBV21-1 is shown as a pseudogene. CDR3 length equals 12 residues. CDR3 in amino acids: CASSKGGPEQYF. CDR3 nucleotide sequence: TGTGCCAGCAGTAAAGGGGGTCCCGAGCAGTACTTC.

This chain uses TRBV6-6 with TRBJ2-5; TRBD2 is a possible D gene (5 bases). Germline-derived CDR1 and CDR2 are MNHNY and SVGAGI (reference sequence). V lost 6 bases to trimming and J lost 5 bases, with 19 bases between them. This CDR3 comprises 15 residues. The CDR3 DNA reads TGTGCCAGCAGGGGCCTCGGACGGCCGGGGGAGACCCAGTACTTC. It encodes CASRGLGRPGETQYF.

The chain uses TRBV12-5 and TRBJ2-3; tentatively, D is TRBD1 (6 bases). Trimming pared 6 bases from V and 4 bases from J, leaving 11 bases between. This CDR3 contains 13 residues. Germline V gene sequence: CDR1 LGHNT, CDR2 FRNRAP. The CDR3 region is CASGPDSSDTQYF. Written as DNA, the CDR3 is TGTGCTAGTGGCCCGGACAGTTCAGATACGCAGTATTTT.

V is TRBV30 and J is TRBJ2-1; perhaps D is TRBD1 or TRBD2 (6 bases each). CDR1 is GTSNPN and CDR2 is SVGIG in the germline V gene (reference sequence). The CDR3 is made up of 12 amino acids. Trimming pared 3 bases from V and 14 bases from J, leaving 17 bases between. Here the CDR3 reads CAWSDRGEWEFF. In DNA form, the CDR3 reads TGTGCCTGGAGCGATAGGGGGGAGTGGGAGTTCTTC.

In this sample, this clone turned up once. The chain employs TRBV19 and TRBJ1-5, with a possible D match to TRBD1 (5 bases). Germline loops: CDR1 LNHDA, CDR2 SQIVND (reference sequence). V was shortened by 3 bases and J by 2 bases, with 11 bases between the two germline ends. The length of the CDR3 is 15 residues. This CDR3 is CASSIWPGGNQPQHF. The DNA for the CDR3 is TGTGCCAGTAGTATTTGGCCGGGGGGCAATCAGCCCCAGCATTTT.

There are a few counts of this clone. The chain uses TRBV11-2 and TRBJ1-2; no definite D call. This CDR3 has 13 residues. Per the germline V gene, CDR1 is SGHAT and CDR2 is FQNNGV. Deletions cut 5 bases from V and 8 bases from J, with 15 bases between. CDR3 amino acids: CASSPGYRGGYTF. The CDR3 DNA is TGTGCCAGCAGCCCGGGGTACCGGGGAGGCTACACCTTC.

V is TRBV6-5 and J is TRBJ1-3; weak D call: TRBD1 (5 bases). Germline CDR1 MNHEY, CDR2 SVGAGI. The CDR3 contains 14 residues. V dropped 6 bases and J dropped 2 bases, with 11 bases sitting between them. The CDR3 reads CASSRQRTGNTIYF. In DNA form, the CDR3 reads TGTGCCAGCAGCCGACAGAGAACTGGAAACACCATATATTTT.